The present entry profiles one T cell receptor (beta chain) with its context. The antigen remains unidentified. Libraries were prepared by immunoSEQ multiplex PCR; TCRdb keeps only in-frame clonotypes and omits some of them. The sample contains approximately 710,000 clones, about 90% of which appear only once. These data are taken from a study of shared clonotypes between healthy human individuals. As for the study in general: CD4 naive cells filled three plates per donor, CD4 memory three, CD8 naive two and CD8 memory one.

This CDR3 is built from 14 residues. Germline lookup yields CDR1 MNHNS and CDR2 SASEGT. V lost 4 bases, J lost 4 bases, and 13 bases lay in between. The study's findings and limits: Generation of non-shared clonotypes was less probable than generation of clonotypes shared by all four donors. Clonotypes that were shared across a handful of donors made up about 4.5% of naive CD4 clonotypes.

The J gene is TRBJ1-2, the V gene TRBV6-1; tentative D call: TRBD1 (6 bases). Specimen: memory CD8+ T cells from PBMCs. Specified subset: CD45RO+ cells pooled with CCR7-negative TemRA cells. This TCR was recovered from a man between 18 and 35 years old in good health. Some clones in this sample may be carry-over from other donors' samples. In nucleotides, the CDR3 is TGTGCCAGCAGTGCCGAATGGGGGGCCTATGGCTACACCTTC. Translating it yields CASSAEWGAYGYTF.